Below are 21 T cell receptor beta chains sequenced from a single sample in a study of beta chain features in type 1 diabetes. Since all of the isolated RNA was reverse transcribed, expressed TCRB transcripts were what got sequenced. The data were produced by immunoSEQ multiplex PCR, yet TCRdb's version contains in-frame clones alone and is incomplete. The sample holds about 150,000 clones, about 13% seen once. No antigen is known for these receptors. Study-level findings and limits: Patients with Type 1 diabetes showed moderately but significantly shorter TCRB CDR3s in all four CD4+ subsets.

The specimen sequenced was central memory CD4+ T cells from blood. The receptors derive from a man aged 18 to 30 with type 1 diabetes.

This clone was observed a handful of times. The chain couples TRBV5-1 to TRBJ1-2, with TRBD1 as a possible D gene (5 bases). In germline, CDR1 is SGHRS, CDR2 YFSETQ. This CDR3 is built from 14 residues. Trimming took off 0 bases at V and 7 bases at J, with 13 bases between the two ends. CDR3 loop: CASSLDRPATGYTF. CDR3 in DNA: TGCGCCAGCAGCTTGGACAGGCCCGCCACTGGCTACACCTTC.

This clone came up a few times. The rearrangement links TRBV29-1 to TRBJ1-1; 10 bases match TRBD1. CDR3 length: 14 amino acids. Germline V gene lookup returns CDR1 SQVTM and CDR2 ANQGSEA. V shed 6 bases and J 10 bases; nucleotides not matched to a gene: 14. This CDR3 is CSVHPGTGVVGAFF. CDR3 nucleotides: TGCAGCGTCCACCCCGGGACAGGGGTCGTCGGAGCTTTCTTT.

The chain couples TRBV2 to TRBJ1-1; TRBD1 matches 8 bases. This CDR3 comprises 17 residues. Germline assignment: CDR1 SNHLY and CDR2 FYNNEI. With 8 bases clipped from V and 0 bases from J, the junction kept 14 bases outside the gene matches. The CDR3 loop is CASWWTGKWRLNTEAFF. The CDR3 DNA follows: TGTGCCAGCTGGTGGACAGGGAAATGGAGGCTGAACACTGAAGCTTTCTTT.

This clone appeared many times. V and J are TRBV27 and TRBJ2-1, with 7 bases fitting TRBD1. This CDR3 has 13 residues. Trimming removed 5 bases from V and 4 bases from J; junction bases left unmatched: 2. CDR1 and CDR2 (germline): MNHEY, SMNVEV (reference sequence). This CDR3 reads CASSRGQYNEQFF. The CDR3 DNA sequence: TGTGCCAGCAGTAGGGGACAGTACAATGAGCAGTTCTTC.

Many counts were recorded for this clone. J is TRBJ2-3 and V is TRBV13; D could derive from TRBD1 or TRBD2 (5 bases each). This CDR3 contains 15 residues. Trimming left V 5 bases short and J 0 bases short, with 12 bases between. Germline CDR1 is PRHDT and CDR2 is FYEKMQ (reference sequence). The CDR3 DNA follows: TGTGCCAGCAGCACGGGGACCTCTAGCACAGATACGCAGTATTTT. It yields the protein CASSTGTSSTDTQYF.

This clone occurred a few times. The rearrangement joins TRBV7-9 to TRBJ1-4; TRBD1 aligns across 9 bases. The germline V gene has CDR1 SEHNR and CDR2 FQNEAQ (reference sequence). Trimming took 5 bases from V and 8 from J; bases not matched to a gene: 9. This CDR3 has 15 residues. The CDR3 spells CASSRWTGEMEKLFF. As DNA, the CDR3 is TGTGCCAGCAGCAGATGGACAGGGGAGATGGAAAAACTGTTTTTT.

This clone was counted many times. This sample includes further DNA sequences coding for the same CDR3. The rearrangement links TRBV4-1 to TRBJ1-5; D ambiguous. V was trimmed by 0 bases and J by 3 bases, leaving 3 bases between them. Germline V lookup: CDR1 MGHRA, CDR2 YSYEKL. This CDR3 has 13 residues. The CDR3 DNA follows: TGCGCCAGCAGCCAAGACGCCAATCAGCCCCAGCATTTT. Protein product: CASSQDANQPQHF.

Only a few counts were recorded for this clone. V usage is TRBV2 and J usage is TRBJ2-3; TRBD2 matches at 10 bases. The CDR3 sequence is 15 residues long. V lost 7 bases to trimming and J lost 2 bases; unmatched junction nucleotides: 6. Germline V gene lookup returns CDR1 SNHLY and CDR2 FYNNEI. CDR3 bases: TGTGCCAGCAACCTACTAGCGGGGCCCACAGATACGCAGTATTTT. Translated, it gives CASNLLAGPTDTQYF.

This clone has a handful of counts. The J gene is TRBJ2-5, the V gene TRBV6-6; TRBD1 is a possible D gene (6 bases). The germline CDR1 and CDR2 sequences are MNHNY and SVGAGI (reference sequence). The CDR3 has 13 amino acids. Trimming left V 3 bases short and J 9 bases short, with 14 bases between. The CDR3 nucleotides read TGTGCCAGCAGTTATTCGCAGGGGCAGTCCCAGTACTTC. Translation: CASSYSQGQSQYF.

The chain recombines TRBV5-4 with TRBJ1-2; D call uncertain. Looked up from germline, CDR1 is SGHNT and CDR2 is YYREEE (reference sequence). Trimming left V 2 bases short and J 2 bases short, with 13 bases between. This CDR3 comprises 15 residues. The CDR3 spells CASSLEGSSNYGYTF. As DNA, the CDR3 is TGTGCCAGCAGCTTAGAAGGGAGTTCCAACTATGGCTACACCTTC.

In nucleotides, the CDR3 is TGTGCCAGCAGCTCAGCCCCCGGGAACACTGAAGCTTTCTTT. Protein product: CASSSAPGNTEAFF. The chain carries TRBV7-3 and TRBJ1-1; D is ambiguous. Germline CDR1 is SGHTA and CDR2 is FQGTGA. The CDR3 extends over 14 amino acids. V dropped 4 bases and J dropped 1 base, with 10 bases sitting between them.

This clone has more than one count but fewer than ten. The chain carries TRBV7-8 and TRBJ2-1; 7 nucleotides line up with TRBD1. Germline assignment: CDR1 SGHVS and CDR2 FQNEAQ. The CDR3 length is 13 residues. V trimming: 3 bases; J trimming: 6 bases; junction bases outside the gene matches: 2. The CDR3 DNA reads TGTGCCAGCAGCTTCGGGACAGTCAATGAGCAGTTCTTC. Protein product: CASSFGTVNEQFF.

This clone was observed a handful of times. The chain combines TRBV5-6 with TRBJ1-1; D unclear. The CDR3 sequence is 15 residues long. CDR1 is SGHDT and CDR2 is YYEEEE in the germline V gene. Trimming stripped 4 bases from V and 5 bases from J, with 18 bases between. CDR3 region: CASSLADVGNTEAFF. In DNA form, the CDR3 reads TGTGCCAGCAGCCTGGCCGATGTGGGGAATACTGAAGCTTTCTTT.

The chain recombines TRBV5-1 with TRBJ2-1, with 9 bases that match TRBD1. V was clipped by 1 base and J by 10 bases; unmatched bases: 3. The CDR3 contains 13 residues. Germline CDR1 SGHRS, CDR2 YFSETQ. The CDR3 bases are TGCGCCAGCAGCTTGAGGGACAGGGAGGAGCAGTTCTTC. Translating gives CASSLRDREEQFF.

This clone was counted only a few times. V is TRBV5-1 and J is TRBJ2-1; 11 bases agree with TRBD2. Germline CDR1 and CDR2: SGHRS and YFSETQ. The CDR3 covers 16 residues. With V trimmed by 0 bases and J by 2 bases, 1 base remained unmatched. The CDR3 sequence: CASSLATSGAYNEQFF. The CDR3, as DNA: TGCGCCAGCAGCTTGGCGACTAGCGGGGCCTACAATGAGCAGTTCTTC.

The chain uses TRBV27 and TRBJ2-5; D is possibly TRBD2 (6 bases). Germline CDR1 and CDR2: MNHEY and SMNVEV (reference sequence). This CDR3 comprises 15 residues. Deletions cut 6 bases from V and 1 base from J, with 15 bases between. The CDR3 DNA reads TGTGCCAGCAGCTTCGCAGGGACTCGCCAAGAGACCCAGTACTTC. Its translation is CASSFAGTRQETQYF.

This chain joins TRBV6-5 and TRBJ2-3, with D hard to call. The CDR3 has 12 amino acids. V was cut by 6 bases and J by 4 bases, with 8 bases left in between. Germline loops: CDR1 MNHEY, CDR2 SVGAGI. This CDR3 is CASSPLPDTQYF. The CDR3 coding sequence is TGTGCCAGCAGCCCTCTCCCAGATACGCAGTATTTT.

There are a few counts of this clone. The same CDR3 is also encoded by other DNA sequences in this sample. V is TRBV5-1 and J is TRBJ2-1, with D possibly TRBD1 on 6 matching bases. This CDR3 contains 13 residues. The V gene lost 0 bases and the J gene lost 7 bases, with 8 bases spanning the gap. Germline-derived CDR1 and CDR2 are SGHRS and YFSETQ. The CDR3 DNA is TGCGCCAGCAGCTTGGACGGACAGAATGAGCAGTTCTTC. It translates to CASSLDGQNEQFF.

This clone has at least ten counts. This rearrangement joins TRBV6-5 to TRBJ1-2; 8 positions agree with TRBD1. The CDR3 length is 13 residues. Germline CDR1 is MNHEY and CDR2 is SVGAGI. The ends lost 6 bases at V and 11 bases at J; junction bases unmatched: 11. CDR3 region: CASSRPTGGRYTF. The DNA of the CDR3 is TGTGCCAGCAGCCGACCAACAGGGGGTCGATACACCTTC.

This clone was counted at least ten times. CDR3 nucleotide sequence: TGCGCCAGCAGCTTGACCGCGGGACAACGGGAGCAGTACTTC. Protein sequence: CASSLTAGQREQYF. The V gene is TRBV5-1, the J gene TRBJ2-7; the D gene could be TRBD1 or TRBD2 (6 bases each). The V gene's germline CDR1 is SGHRS and CDR2 YFSETQ. The CDR3 is 14 residues long. V shed 1 base and J shed 7 bases, with 15 bases lying between them.

This clone showed up just a few times. The V gene is TRBV28, the J gene TRBJ2-7, with D possibly matching TRBD1 (5 bases). The CDR3 runs to 12 residues. In germline, CDR1 is MDHEN, CDR2 SYDVKM. Between the trimmed V and J ends, which lost 8 bases and 5 bases, there was a span of 13 bases. Written as DNA, the CDR3 is TGTGCCAGCCTGGCAGGGAAACACGAGCAGTACTTC. Translating it yields CASLAGKHEQYF. The whole variable domain, filled in from reference TRBV28 and TRBJ2-7, reads DVKVTQSSRYLVKRTGEKVFLECVQDMDHENMFWYRQDPGLGLRLIYFSYDVKMKEKGDIPEGYSVSREKKERFSLILESASTNQTSMYLCASLAGKHEQYFGPGTRLTVT.